The 26 T cell receptor beta chains in this list originate from one sample, sequenced in a study of human versus mouse CDR3 diversity and MHC coevolution. Sequenced by immunoSEQ multiplex PCR; TCRdb stores in-frame clones only, minus some. The data contain tens of thousands of clones, 85% to 95% of them seen just once; the ten biggest clones take up approximately 0.15%. Sequenced input: naive CD4+ T cells from blood. Subset: CD45RO-negative CD62L-positive naive CD4 T cells. These receptors all come from a person aged 25 to 75 in good health.

This clone was recorded only once. The chain links TRBV18 to TRBJ1-5, with D possibly being TRBD1 (5 bases). Trimming shortened V by 3 bases and J by 5 bases, and 8 bases separated the two germline ends. The CDR3 spans 13 residues. Germline V gene sequence: CDR1 KGHSH, CDR2 LQKENI. Written as DNA, the CDR3 is TGTGCCAGCTCACCCGCGGGACATCAGCCCCAGCATTTT. It encodes CASSPAGHQPQHF.

The V gene is TRBV27, the J gene TRBJ1-3; TRBD1 agrees at 8 bases. V gave up 5 bases and J gave up 2 bases; unmatched junction bases: 8. Germline V gene lookup returns CDR1 MNHEY and CDR2 SMNVEV (reference sequence). This CDR3 region has 16 residues. In DNA form, the CDR3 reads TGTGCCAGCAGTCTGACAGGGGTCTATCCTGGAAACACCATATATTTT. It codes for CASSLTGVYPGNTIYF.

This chain connects TRBV6-1 to TRBJ2-7, with a weak D call TRBD2 (5 bases). Looked up from germline, CDR1 is MNHNS and CDR2 is SASEGT. The CDR3 has 12 amino acids. V was cut by 8 bases and J by 5 bases, with 13 bases left in between. The CDR3 spells CASDGPEDEQYF. DNA of the CDR3: TGTGCCAGCGACGGGCCGGAGGACGAGCAGTACTTC.

The V gene is TRBV29-1, the J gene TRBJ1-2; D is unresolved. The germline V gene has CDR1 SQVTM and CDR2 ANQGSEA. CDR3 length equals 13 residues. The V end was cut by 6 bases, the J end by 8 bases, with 19 bases between. CDR3 residues: CSVLTGDGEGYTF. Written as DNA, the CDR3 is TGCAGCGTCCTGACCGGGGATGGGGAGGGCTACACCTTC.

This sequence joins TRBV30 and TRBJ2-7; 8 bases are a match to TRBD1. CDR1 is GTSNPN and CDR2 is SVGIG in the germline V gene (reference sequence). V lost 3 bases and J lost 5; bases outside the gene matches: 9. The CDR3 loop spans 14 amino acids. The CDR3 DNA follows: TGTGCCTGGAGGATGCCGGGACAGGTTGACGAGCAGTACTTC. Translating gives CAWRMPGQVDEQYF.

The rearrangement uses TRBV4-1 and TRBJ1-1, with D unclear. Trimming removed 0 bases at V and 4 bases at J, with 12 bases between. There are 15 residues in the CDR3. Germline CDR1 reads MGHRA; CDR2 reads YSYEKL. This CDR3 reads CASSQETGVITEAFF. The CDR3 DNA sequence: TGCGCCAGCAGCCAAGAGACCGGGGTGATCACTGAAGCTTTCTTT.

This rearrangement joins TRBV25-1 to TRBJ1-1; D perhaps matches TRBD1 (6 bases). Trimming pared 0 bases from V and 5 bases from J, leaving 13 bases between. The CDR3 totals 15 residues. Per the germline V gene, CDR1 is MGHDK and CDR2 is SYGVNS. CDR3 in amino acids: CASSEYHARGTEAFF. The DNA for the CDR3 is TGTGCCAGCAGTGAATATCACGCCAGGGGTACTGAAGCTTTCTTT. Using reference TRBV25-1 and TRBJ1-1 for the parts outside the CDR3, the full variable domain is EADIYQTPRYLVIGTGKKITLECSQTMGHDKMYWYQQDPGMELHLIHYSYGVNSTEKGDLSSESTVSRIRTEHFPLTLESARPSHTSQYLCASSEYHARGTEAFFGQGTRLTVV.

The chain uses TRBV5-4 and TRBJ1-1, with 10 bases identical to TRBD1. The CDR3 is made up of 16 amino acids. Germline CDR1 and CDR2: SGHNT and YYREEE (reference sequence). Germline trimming cut 0 bases from V and 4 bases from J; bases unmatched to any gene: 6. CDR3 sequence: CASSLGSRTGGTEAFF. CDR3 sequence (DNA): TGTGCCAGCAGCTTGGGTTCCCGGACAGGGGGCACTGAAGCTTTCTTT.

The J gene is TRBJ2-5, the V gene TRBV6-1; 9 bases align to TRBD2. CDR1 and CDR2 from the germline V gene are MNHNS and SASEGT. The junction had 5 bases not matched to a gene; V was cut back by 5 bases and J by 4 bases. CDR3 length equals 14 residues. The CDR3 DNA reads as TGTGCCAGCAGTCCCACTAGCGGGTTAGAGACCCAGTACTTC. It specifies CASSPTSGLETQYF.

V and J are TRBV2 and TRBJ1-1; TRBD1 matches 9 bases. Unmatched junction bases numbered 2, after V lost 8 bases and J lost 4 bases. CDR3 length: 12 residues. The germline V gene encodes CDR1 SNHLY and CDR2 FYNNEI. The CDR3 nucleotides read TGTGCCAGCGGGACAGGGATCACTGAAGCTTTCTTT. Translated, it gives CASGTGITEAFF.

This rearrangement joins TRBV5-3 to TRBJ2-7, with D maybe TRBD1 (5 bases). TRBV5-3 is annotated as an ORF whose role is uncertain. CDR3 length equals 14 residues. Trimming stripped 1 base from V and 2 bases from J, with 10 bases between. CDR3 region: CARSLRQGTYEQYF. The CDR3 region has the DNA TGTGCCAGAAGCTTGCGTCAGGGAACCTACGAGCAGTACTTC.

V and J are TRBV7-9 and TRBJ2-1; 7 bases align to TRBD1. Germline trimming cut 5 bases from V and 9 bases from J; bases unmatched to any gene: 7. CDR3 length equals 13 residues. CDR1 is SEHNR, CDR2 FQNEAQ, per germline (reference sequence). CDR3 nucleotides: TGTGCCAGCAGCCTAGAGGGGGCCGGTGAGCAGTTCTTC. Its protein is CASSLEGAGEQFF.

V gene TRBV25-1 combines with J gene TRBJ2-2; 9 nucleotides line up with TRBD1. V lost 2 bases and J lost 4; bases outside the gene matches: 8. This CDR3 has 17 amino acids. Germline V gene lookup returns CDR1 MGHDK and CDR2 SYGVNS. CDR3 residues: CASSETPGTGITGELFF. CDR3 sequence (DNA): TGTGCCAGCAGTGAAACTCCAGGGACAGGGATCACCGGGGAGCTGTTTTTT.

This chain uses TRBV7-2 with TRBJ2-3; TRBD1 agrees at 9 bases. Germline V gene lookup returns CDR1 SGHTA and CDR2 FQGNSA. This CDR3 region has 16 residues. V was pared by 5 bases and J by 1 base, with 7 bases of the junction left unmatched. The CDR3 DNA follows: TGTGCCAGCAGCCCCAGCCGGGACAGGGGCACAGATACGCAGTATTTT. Amino acid sequence: CASSPSRDRGTDTQYF.

This chain uses TRBV10-3 with TRBJ1-5; D unresolved. V was shortened by 0 bases and J by 4 bases, with 7 bases between the two germline ends. The CDR3 loop spans 14 amino acids. Germline-derived CDR1 and CDR2 are ENHRY and SYGVKD. The CDR3 reads CAISESSQNQPQHF. CDR3 sequence (DNA): TGTGCCATCAGTGAGTCGTCGCAGAATCAGCCCCAGCATTTT.

The chain uses TRBV7-9 and TRBJ2-3; 7 bases align to TRBD2. Trimming at V came to 6 bases and at J to 6 bases, leaving 9 bases not matched to a gene. The CDR3 runs 14 residues. Germline V gene data show CDR1 as SEHNR and CDR2 as FQNEAQ (reference sequence). CDR3 in DNA: TGTGCCAGCAGTATCACGGGAGGCGGGGATACGCAGTATTTT. Protein: CASSITGGGDTQYF.

The V call is TRBV11-2, the J call TRBJ2-7; TRBD2 agrees at 8 bases. J gave up 0 bases and V 4 bases, and 11 bases lay outside the gene matches. The CDR3 sequence is 17 residues long. CDR1 SGHAT and CDR2 FQNNGV come from the germline V gene. CDR3 bases: TGTGCCAGCAGCTCGTACCGGGGGGGACCAAGCTCCTACGAGCAGTACTTC. This sequence encodes CASSSYRGGPSSYEQYF.

The rearrangement uses TRBV11-2 and TRBJ2-7, with 13 positions matching TRBD2. This CDR3 region has 18 residues. Unmatched junction bases numbered 7, after V lost 0 bases and J lost 2 bases. The V gene's germline CDR1 is SGHAT and CDR2 FQNNGV. The CDR3 region has the DNA TGTGCCAGCAGCTTAGAACTAGCGGGAGGGCCCGTGACCTACGAGCAGTACTTC. Encoded protein: CASSLELAGGPVTYEQYF.

The gene calls are TRBV28 and TRBJ2-5; D ambiguous. The CDR3 length is 11 residues. Germline V gene lookup returns CDR1 MDHEN and CDR2 SYDVKM. V was trimmed by 6 bases and J by 5 bases, leaving 7 bases between them. This CDR3 reads CASSPRETQYF. The CDR3 DNA reads TGTGCCAGCAGCCCCCGGGAGACCCAGTACTTC.

The V and J genes are TRBV30 and TRBJ2-7; D uncertain. CDR1 and CDR2 (germline): GTSNPN, SVGIG (reference sequence). Trimming cost V 4 bases and J 0 bases, with 7 bases left between them. The CDR3 covers 12 residues. The CDR3 sequence: CAWTPGSYEQYF. The DNA for the CDR3 is TGTGCCTGGACCCCAGGCTCCTACGAGCAGTACTTC.

This chain links TRBV4-1 with TRBJ2-1; D perhaps matches TRBD2 (6 bases). The CDR3 is made up of 17 amino acids. In germline, CDR1 is MGHRA, CDR2 YSYEKL. V was shortened by 0 bases and J by 2 bases, with 14 bases between the two germline ends. Here the CDR3 DNA reads TGCGCCAGCAGCCAAGATGGCGGGCGGGGACCCTACAATGAGCAGTTCTTC. It is translated as CASSQDGGRGPYNEQFF.

The chain combines TRBV5-1 with TRBJ2-3, with D uncertain. CDR1 is SGHRS and CDR2 is YFSETQ in the germline V gene. The CDR3 length is 12 residues. Trimming shortened V by 5 bases and J by 4 bases, and 8 bases separated the two germline ends. This CDR3 is CASSRLPDTQYF. DNA for the CDR3: TGCGCCAGCAGTAGATTACCAGATACGCAGTATTTT.

The chain has TRBV6-5 and TRBJ1-2, with 11 bases that match TRBD1. V gave up 6 bases and J gave up 5 bases; unmatched junction bases: 11. This CDR3 is 16 amino acids long. Germline V CDR1 and CDR2: MNHEY, SVGAGI. The DNA of the CDR3 is TGTGCCAGCAGCTACACCGGGACAGGGGGATTATATGGCTACACCTTC. Its translation: CASSYTGTGGLYGYTF.

V usage is TRBV7-9 and J usage is TRBJ1-2; TRBD1 matches 7 bases. The length of the CDR3 is 14 residues. The germline V gene encodes CDR1 SEHNR and CDR2 FQNEAQ (reference sequence). V trimming: 4 bases; J trimming: 8 bases; junction bases outside the gene matches: 10. CDR3 in amino acids: CASSSRQGRGGYTF. The DNA for the CDR3 is TGTGCCAGCAGCTCACGACAGGGTCGAGGGGGCTACACCTTC.

J is TRBJ2-3 and V is TRBV18; D gene ambiguous. Trimming cost V 6 bases and J 3 bases, with 10 bases left between them. The CDR3 is made up of 13 amino acids. The germline V gene encodes CDR1 KGHSH and CDR2 LQKENI. This CDR3 is CASSVRQTDTQYF. CDR3 bases: TGTGCCAGCTCGGTCAGGCAGACAGATACGCAGTATTTT.

The rearrangement links TRBV29-1 to TRBJ2-1; unclear D gene. The CDR3 is 12 residues long. Germline V CDR1 and CDR2: SQVTM, ANQGSEA. V dropped 3 bases and J dropped 8 bases, with 11 bases sitting between them. The CDR3 DNA sequence: TGCAGCGTTGACAACGCGCTTGATGAGCAGTTCTTC. Amino acid sequence: CSVDNALDEQFF.